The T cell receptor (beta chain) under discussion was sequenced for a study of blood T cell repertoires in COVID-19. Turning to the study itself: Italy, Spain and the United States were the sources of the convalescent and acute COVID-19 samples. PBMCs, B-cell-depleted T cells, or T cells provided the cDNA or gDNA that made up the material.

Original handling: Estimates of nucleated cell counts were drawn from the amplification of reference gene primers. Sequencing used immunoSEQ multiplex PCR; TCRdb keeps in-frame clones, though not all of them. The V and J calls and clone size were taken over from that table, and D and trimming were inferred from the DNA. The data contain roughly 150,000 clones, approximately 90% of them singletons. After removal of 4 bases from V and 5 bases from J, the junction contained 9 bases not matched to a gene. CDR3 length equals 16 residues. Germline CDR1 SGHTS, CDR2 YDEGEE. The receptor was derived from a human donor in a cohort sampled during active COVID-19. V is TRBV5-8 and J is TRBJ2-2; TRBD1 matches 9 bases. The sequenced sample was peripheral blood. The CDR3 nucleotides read TGTGCCAGCAGCATGCACTACAGGGGGCAAACCGGGGAGCTGTTTTTT. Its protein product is CASSMHYRGQTGELFF.